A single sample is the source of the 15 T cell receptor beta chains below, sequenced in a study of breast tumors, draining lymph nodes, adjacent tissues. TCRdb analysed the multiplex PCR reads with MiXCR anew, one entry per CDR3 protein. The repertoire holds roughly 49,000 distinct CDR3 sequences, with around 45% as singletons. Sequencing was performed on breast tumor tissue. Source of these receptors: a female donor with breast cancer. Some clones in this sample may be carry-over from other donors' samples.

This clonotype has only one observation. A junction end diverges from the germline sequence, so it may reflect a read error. This CDR3 reads CACSFRTGTSGYNQQFF. The CDR3, as DNA: TGTGCCTGCAGCTTCCGAACCGGGACTAGCGGATACAATCAGCAGTTCTTC. The rearrangement links TRBV7-6 to TRBJ2-1, with TRBD2 identical over 11 bases. Germline V gives CDR1 SGHVS, CDR2 FNYEAQ. The CDR3 totals 17 residues. Filled out from reference TRBV7-6 and TRBJ2-1, the complete variable domain reads GAGVSQSPRYKVTKRGQDVALRCDPISGHVSLYWYRQALGQGPEFLTYFNYEAQQDKSGLPNDRFSAERPEGSISTLTIQRTEQRDSAMYRCACSFRTGTSGYNQQFFGPGTRLTVL.

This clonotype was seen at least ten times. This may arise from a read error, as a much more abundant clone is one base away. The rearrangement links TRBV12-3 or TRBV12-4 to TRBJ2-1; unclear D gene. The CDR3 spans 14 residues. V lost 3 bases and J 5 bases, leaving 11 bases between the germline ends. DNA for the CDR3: TGTGCCAGCAGTTTCCGGCGGAAGGACAATGAGCAGTTCTTC. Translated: CASSFRRKDNEQFF.

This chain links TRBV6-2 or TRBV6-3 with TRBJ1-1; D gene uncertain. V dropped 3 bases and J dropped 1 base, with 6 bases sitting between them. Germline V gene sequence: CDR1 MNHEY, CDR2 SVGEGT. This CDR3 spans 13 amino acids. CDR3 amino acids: CASSYIGNTEAFF. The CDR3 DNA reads TGTGCCAGCAGTTATATTGGGAACACTGAAGCTTTCTTT.

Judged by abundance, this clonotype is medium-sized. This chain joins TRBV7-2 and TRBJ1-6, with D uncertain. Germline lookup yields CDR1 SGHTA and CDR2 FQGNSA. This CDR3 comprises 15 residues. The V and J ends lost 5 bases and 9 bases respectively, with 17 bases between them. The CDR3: CASSAWPTLSSPLHF. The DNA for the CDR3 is TGTGCCAGCAGCGCATGGCCGACACTAAGTTCACCCCTCCACTTT.

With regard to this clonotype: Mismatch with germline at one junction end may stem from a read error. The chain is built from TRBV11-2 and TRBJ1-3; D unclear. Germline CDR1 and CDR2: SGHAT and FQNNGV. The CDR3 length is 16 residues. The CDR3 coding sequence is TGTGCCAGCAGCTTAGATCCCCCAACCTCTGGAAGCACCATACATTTT. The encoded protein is CASSLDPPTSGSTIHF.

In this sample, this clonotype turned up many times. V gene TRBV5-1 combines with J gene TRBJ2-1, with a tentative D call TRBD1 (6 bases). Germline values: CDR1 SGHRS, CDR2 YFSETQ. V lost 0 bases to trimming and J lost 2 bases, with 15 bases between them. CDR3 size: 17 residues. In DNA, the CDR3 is TGCGCCAGCAGCTTGGTGGCTAGCAGGGGCGCCTACAATGAGCAGTTCTTC. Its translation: CASSLVASRGAYNEQFF.

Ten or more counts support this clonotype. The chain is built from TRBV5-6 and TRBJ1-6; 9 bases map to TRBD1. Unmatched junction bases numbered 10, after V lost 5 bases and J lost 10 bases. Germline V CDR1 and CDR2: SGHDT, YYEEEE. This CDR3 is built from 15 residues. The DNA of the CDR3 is TGTGCCAGCAGTCAAACCGGGACAGGGAGATCACCCCTCCACTTT. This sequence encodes CASSQTGTGRSPLHF. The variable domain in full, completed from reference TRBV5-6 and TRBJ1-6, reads DAGVTQSPTHLIKTRGQQVTLRCSPKSGHDTVSWYQQALGQGPQFIFQYYEEEERQRGNFPDRFSGHQFPNYSSELNVNALLLGDSALYLCASSQTGTGRSPLHFGNGTRLTVT.

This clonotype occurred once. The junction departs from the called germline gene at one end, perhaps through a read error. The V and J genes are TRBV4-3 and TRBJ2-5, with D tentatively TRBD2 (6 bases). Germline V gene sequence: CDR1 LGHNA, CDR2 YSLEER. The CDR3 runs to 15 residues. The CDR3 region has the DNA TGCGCCAGCAGCCACCTGGCGGGAAACCAAGGGACCCAGTACTTC. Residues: CASSHLAGNQGTQYF.

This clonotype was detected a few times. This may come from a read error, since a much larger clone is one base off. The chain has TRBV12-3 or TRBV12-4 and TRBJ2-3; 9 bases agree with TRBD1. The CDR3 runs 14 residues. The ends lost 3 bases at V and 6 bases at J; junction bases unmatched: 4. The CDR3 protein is CASSFGQGKDTQYF. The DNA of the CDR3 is TGTGCCAGCAGTTTCGGACAGGGGAAGGATACGCAGTATTTT.

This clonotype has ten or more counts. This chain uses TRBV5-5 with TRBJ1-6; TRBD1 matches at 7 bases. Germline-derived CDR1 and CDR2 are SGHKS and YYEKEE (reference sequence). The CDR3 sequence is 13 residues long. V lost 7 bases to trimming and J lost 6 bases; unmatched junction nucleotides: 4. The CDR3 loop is CASLGQSNSPLHF. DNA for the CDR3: TGTGCCAGCCTGGGACAGTCTAATTCACCCCTCCACTTT.

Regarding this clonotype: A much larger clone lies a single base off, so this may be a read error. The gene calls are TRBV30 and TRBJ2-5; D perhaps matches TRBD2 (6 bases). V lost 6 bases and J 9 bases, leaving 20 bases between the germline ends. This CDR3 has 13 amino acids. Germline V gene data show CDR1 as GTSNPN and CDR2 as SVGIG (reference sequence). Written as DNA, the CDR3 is TGTGCCTGCCCCGCTCGGGAGCGTGAGGCCCAGTACTTC. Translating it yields CACPAREREAQYF.

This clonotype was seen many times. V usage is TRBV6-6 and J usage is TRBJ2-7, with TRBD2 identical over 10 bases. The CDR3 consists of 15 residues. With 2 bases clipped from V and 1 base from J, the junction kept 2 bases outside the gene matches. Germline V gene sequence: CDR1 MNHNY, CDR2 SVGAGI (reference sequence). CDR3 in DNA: TGTGCCAGCAGTTACGGGACTAGCGAATCCTACGAGCAGTACTTC. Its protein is CASSYGTSESYEQYF.

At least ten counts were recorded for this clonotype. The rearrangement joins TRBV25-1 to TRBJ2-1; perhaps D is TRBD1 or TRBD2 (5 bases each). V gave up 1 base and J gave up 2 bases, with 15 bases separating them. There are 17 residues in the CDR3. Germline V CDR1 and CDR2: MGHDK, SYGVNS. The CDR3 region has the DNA TGTGCCAGCAGTGAATTACGCAGGGAGTCTGCCTACAATGAGCAGTTCTTC. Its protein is CASSELRRESAYNEQFF. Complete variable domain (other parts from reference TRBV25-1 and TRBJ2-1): EADIYQTPRYLVIGTGKKITLECSQTMGHDKMYWYQQDPGMELHLIHYSYGVNSTEKGDLSSESTVSRIRTEHFPLTLESARPSHTSQYLCASSELRRESAYNEQFFGPGTRLTVL.

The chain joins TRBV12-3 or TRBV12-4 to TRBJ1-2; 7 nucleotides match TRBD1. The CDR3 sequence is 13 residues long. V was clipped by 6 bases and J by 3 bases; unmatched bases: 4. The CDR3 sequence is CASSFGTDYGYTF. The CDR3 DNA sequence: TGTGCCAGCAGCTTCGGGACAGACTATGGCTACACCTTC.

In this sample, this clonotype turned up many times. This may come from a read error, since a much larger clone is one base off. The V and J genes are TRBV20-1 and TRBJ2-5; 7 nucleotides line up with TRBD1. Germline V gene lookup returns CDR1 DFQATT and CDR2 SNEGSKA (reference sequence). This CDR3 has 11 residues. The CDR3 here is CSGQGQETQSF. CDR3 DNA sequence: TGCAGTGGACAGGGACAAGAGACCCAGTCCTTC.